Presented here are 3 T cell receptor beta chains from one specimen sequenced in a study of blood T cell repertoires in COVID-19. Repertoires were generated with immunoSEQ multiplex PCR, while TCRdb's copy carries only in-frame clones and drops some. The sample contains some 120,000 clones, around 80% of which appear only once. Specimen: peripheral blood. Receptors originate from a human donor in a cohort sampled during active COVID-19.

This clone was picked up a small number of times. V is TRBV9 and J is TRBJ2-3; no definite D call. V lost 4 bases and J lost 5, with 11 bases in between. The CDR3 has 13 residues. The germline V gene encodes CDR1 SGDLS and CDR2 YYNGEE. The CDR3 region is CASSPPPGDTQYF. As DNA, the CDR3 is TGTGCCAGCAGCCCGCCCCCGGGAGATACGCAGTATTTT.

In this sample, this clone turned up a few times. Other nucleotide sequences in the sample specify the same CDR3. The rearrangement links TRBV7-3 to TRBJ2-6, with D perhaps matching TRBD2 (6 bases). Germline V gene sequence: CDR1 SGHTA, CDR2 FQGTGA. Trimming took 1 base from V and 2 from J, leaving 12 bases between them. This CDR3 has 17 residues. The CDR3 protein is CASSLNGGRAGANVLTF. Written as DNA, the CDR3 is TGTGCCAGCAGCTTAAACGGGGGTCGGGCTGGGGCCAACGTCCTGACTTTC.

The CDR3 region is CASSLPAEYREEQYF. The CDR3 DNA sequence: TGTGCCAGCAGCTTACCAGCGGAATACCGGGAGGAGCAGTACTTC. V and J are TRBV7-9 and TRBJ2-7; tentatively, D is TRBD2 (6 bases). The V end was cut by 2 bases, the J end by 7 bases, with 18 bases between. This CDR3 has 15 residues. Germline values: CDR1 SEHNR, CDR2 FQNEAQ (reference sequence). Full variable domain (missing parts from reference TRBV7-9 and TRBJ2-7): DTGVSQNPRHKITKRGQNVTFRCDPISEHNRLYWYRQTLGQGPEFLTYFQNEAQLEKSRLLSDRFSAERPKGSFSTLEIQRTEQGDSAMYLCASSLPAEYREEQYFGPGTRLTVT.